Below are 9 T cell receptor beta chains sequenced from a single sample in a study of cytomegalovirus exposure and HLA in healthy donors. PCR primers comprised 60 Vbeta and 13 Jbeta primers. Sequencing used immunoSEQ multiplex PCR; TCRdb keeps in-frame clones, though not all of them. The data hold over 100,000 clones, with around four fifths observed a single time. The sequencing input was PBMCs. Receptor source: a young man in good health and CMV-seronegative.

This clone was seen just once. This chain joins TRBV5-1 and TRBJ1-1; TRBD1 might be the D (6 bases). Deletions cut 4 bases from V and 3 bases from J, with 10 bases between. CDR3 length equals 13 residues. Per the germline V gene, CDR1 is SGHRS and CDR2 is YFSETQ. In DNA, the CDR3 is TGCGCCAGCAGCACCACAGGGTACACTGAAGCTTTCTTT. Translation gives CASSTTGYTEAFF.

This chain connects TRBV11-3 to TRBJ1-6; D call uncertain. The germline V gene encodes CDR1 SGHNT and CDR2 YENEEA. V shed 0 bases and J shed 10 bases, with 7 bases lying between them. The CDR3 is 13 residues long. The CDR3 coding sequence is TGTGCCAGCAGCTTAGATTCGGGGTCACCCCTCCACTTT. This encodes CASSLDSGSPLHF.

The chain joins TRBV10-2 to TRBJ1-2; 8 bases map to TRBD1. The CDR3 loop spans 16 amino acids. The ends lost 6 bases at V and 5 bases at J; junction bases unmatched: 14. Germline V gene data show CDR1 as WSHSY and CDR2 as SAAADI. CDR3 protein: CASREGQGDALYGYTF. In nucleotides, the CDR3 is TGCGCCAGCAGGGAAGGACAGGGAGATGCCCTTTATGGCTACACCTTC.

The chain carries TRBV29-1 and TRBJ2-1; 8 positions agree with TRBD2. Germline lookup yields CDR1 SQVTM and CDR2 ANQGSEA. Germline trimming cut 4 bases from V and 7 bases from J; bases unmatched to any gene: 9. The CDR3 loop spans 14 amino acids. The CDR3 reads CSVGSGTGGNEQFF. Here the CDR3 DNA reads TGCAGCGTTGGTAGCGGGACCGGTGGGAATGAGCAGTTCTTC.

This sequence joins TRBV27 and TRBJ2-1; 9 bases map to TRBD2. V shed 6 bases, J shed 0 bases, and the junction held 3 bases outside the gene matches. This CDR3 has 15 amino acids. Per germline, CDR1 MNHEY and CDR2 SMNVEV (reference sequence). The CDR3 protein is CASRLAGFSYNEQFF. The CDR3 DNA follows: TGTGCCAGCAGACTAGCGGGTTTCTCCTACAATGAGCAGTTCTTC.

This clone was seen only a few times. The chain recombines TRBV5-4 with TRBJ1-1, with D unclear. Trimming took 2 bases from V and 1 from J, leaving 3 bases between them. Germline CDR1 and CDR2: SGHNT and YYREEE (reference sequence). The CDR3 is made up of 12 amino acids. DNA for the CDR3: TGTGCCAGCAGCTTTAAGAACACTGAAGCTTTCTTT. It codes for CASSFKNTEAFF.

The chain couples TRBV19 to TRBJ1-5; D remains unclear. Germline CDR1 LNHDA, CDR2 SQIVND (reference sequence). V lost 9 bases and J lost 0, with 9 bases in between. CDR3 size: 13 residues. This CDR3 is CASDFYSNQPQHF. The CDR3 DNA reads as TGTGCCAGCGACTTTTATAGCAATCAGCCCCAGCATTTT.

This chain joins TRBV30 and TRBJ1-1; 9 positions match TRBD1. J was trimmed by 4 bases and V by 1 base; bases with no gene match: 1. Germline V gene lookup returns CDR1 GTSNPN and CDR2 SVGIG (reference sequence). This CDR3 region has 13 residues. The DNA of the CDR3 is TGTGCCTGGAGTGGACAGGGGGTCACTGAAGCTTTCTTT. Translation gives CAWSGQGVTEAFF.

The rearrangement joins TRBV28 to TRBJ2-1; 7 bases are shared with TRBD2. CDR3 length: 14 residues. J was trimmed by 7 bases and V by 5 bases; bases with no gene match: 8. CDR1 MDHEN and CDR2 SYDVKM come from the germline V gene. The CDR3 protein is CASSLSGGGNEQFF. CDR3 nucleotide sequence: TGTGCCAGCAGTCTATCGGGGGGTGGGAATGAGCAGTTCTTC.